The clone carrying this T cell receptor (beta chain) was observed a few times. Its antigen is not identified. These data originate in a study of T-cell memory formation after mild COVID-19. Study-wide findings and caveats: Confirmation was lacking for SARS-CoV-2 specificity of second-wave clones that peaked on day 37. CD4+ contracting clones lay mainly in CM and EM, CD8+ ones in EMRA.

This CDR3 contains 15 residues. The germline V gene has CDR1 SGHTA and CDR2 FQGNSA. V trimming: 5 bases; J trimming: 8 bases; junction bases outside the gene matches: 12. TCRdb re-called the 5' RACE reads with MiXCR, one entry per CDR3 protein. The table has about 270,000 distinct CDR3 sequences, roughly a sixth seen once. The J gene is TRBJ2-5, the V gene TRBV7-2, with 9 bases lining up with TRBD1. This clonotype was obtained from a man aged 18 to 30 who had mild COVID-19 (a few samples of this study predate the infection). Cell type and time point are not known. Specimen: PBMCs or a T cell subset sorted from them (not recorded which). CDR3 in DNA: TGTGCCAGCAGCGCCCGACAGGGGGGTGGGGGAACCCAGTACTTC. Its translation is CASSARQGGGGTQYF. Using reference TRBV7-2 and TRBJ2-5 for the parts outside the CDR3, the full variable domain is GAGVSQSPSNKVTEKGKDVELRCDPISGHTALYWYRQSLGQGLEFLIYFQGNSAPDKSGLPSDRFSAERTGGSVSTLTIQRTQQEDSAVYLCASSARQGGGGTQYFGPGTRLLVL.